What follows is one T cell receptor (beta chain) and its context. This sample stems from a study of blood T cell repertoires in COVID-19. Study information: The United States, Italy and Spain supplied acute and convalescent COVID-19 samples.

Trimming cost V 4 bases and J 4 bases, with 15 bases left between them. In germline, CDR1 is MNHEY, CDR2 SMNVEV (reference sequence). This CDR3 is built from 15 residues. Symptom resolution, clearance, or two negative PCRs marked donors in Cohort 3 as recovered. In the original analysis: The assay estimated nucleated cells by amplifying reference gene primers. Assay: immunoSEQ multiplex PCR; the TCRdb copy retains only in-frame clones and omits some. The DNA gave D and trimming, while V, J and clone size come from that table. Among approximately 230,000 clones listed, about nine tenths were seen once.

The sequence was collected from a man aged 40-50 years who had recovered from COVID-19. Sequences were obtained from PBMCs or T cells enriched from blood (not recorded which). The genes are TRBV27 and TRBJ2-3, with a tentative D call TRBD2 (5 bases). CDR3: CASSSWESSADTQYF. For the CDR3, the DNA is TGTGCCAGCAGTTCATGGGAGAGTAGCGCAGATACGCAGTATTTT.